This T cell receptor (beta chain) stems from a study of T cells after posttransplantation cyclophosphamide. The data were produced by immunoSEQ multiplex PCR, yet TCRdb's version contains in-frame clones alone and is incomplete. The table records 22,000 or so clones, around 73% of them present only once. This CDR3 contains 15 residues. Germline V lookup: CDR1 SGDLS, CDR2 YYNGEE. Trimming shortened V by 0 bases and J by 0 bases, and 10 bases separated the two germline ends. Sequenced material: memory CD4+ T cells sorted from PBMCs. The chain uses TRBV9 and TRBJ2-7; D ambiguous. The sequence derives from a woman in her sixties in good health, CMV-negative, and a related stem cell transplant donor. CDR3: CASSVGVYSSYEQYF. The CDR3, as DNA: TGTGCCAGCAGCGTAGGCGTTTACAGCTCCTACGAGCAGTACTTC.